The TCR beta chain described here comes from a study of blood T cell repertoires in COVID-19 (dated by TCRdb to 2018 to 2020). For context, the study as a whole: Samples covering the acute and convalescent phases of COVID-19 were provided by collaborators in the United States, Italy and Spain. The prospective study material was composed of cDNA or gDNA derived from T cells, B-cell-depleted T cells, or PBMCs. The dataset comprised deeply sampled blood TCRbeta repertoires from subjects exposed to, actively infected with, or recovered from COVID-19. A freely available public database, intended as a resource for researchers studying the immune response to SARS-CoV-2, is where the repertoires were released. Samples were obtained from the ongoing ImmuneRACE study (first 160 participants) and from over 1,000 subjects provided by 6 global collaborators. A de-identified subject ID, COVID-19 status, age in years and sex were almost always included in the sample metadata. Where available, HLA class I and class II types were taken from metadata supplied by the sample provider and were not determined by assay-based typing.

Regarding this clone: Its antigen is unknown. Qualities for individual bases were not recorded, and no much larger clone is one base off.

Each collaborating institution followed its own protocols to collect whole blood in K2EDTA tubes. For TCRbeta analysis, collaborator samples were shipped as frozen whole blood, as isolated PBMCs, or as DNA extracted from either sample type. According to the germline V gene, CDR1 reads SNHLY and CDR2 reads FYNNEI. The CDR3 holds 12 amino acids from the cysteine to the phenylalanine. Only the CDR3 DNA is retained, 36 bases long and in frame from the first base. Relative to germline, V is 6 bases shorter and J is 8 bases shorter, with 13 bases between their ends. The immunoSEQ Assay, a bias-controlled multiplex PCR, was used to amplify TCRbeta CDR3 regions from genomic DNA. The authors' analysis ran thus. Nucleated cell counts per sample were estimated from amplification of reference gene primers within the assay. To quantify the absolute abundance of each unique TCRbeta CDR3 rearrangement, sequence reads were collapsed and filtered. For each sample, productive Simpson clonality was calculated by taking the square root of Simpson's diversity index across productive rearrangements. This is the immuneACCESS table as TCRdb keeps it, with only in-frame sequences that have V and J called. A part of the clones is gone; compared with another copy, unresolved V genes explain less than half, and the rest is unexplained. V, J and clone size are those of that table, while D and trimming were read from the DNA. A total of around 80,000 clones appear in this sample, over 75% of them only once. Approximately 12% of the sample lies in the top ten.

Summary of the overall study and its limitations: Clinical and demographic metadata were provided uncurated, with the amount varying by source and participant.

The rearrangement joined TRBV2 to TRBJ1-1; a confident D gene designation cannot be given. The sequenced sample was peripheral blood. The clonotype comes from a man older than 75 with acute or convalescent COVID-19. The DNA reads TGTGCCAGCAGGATTGGCCAGCGAGAAGCTTTCTTT. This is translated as CASRIGQREAFF.